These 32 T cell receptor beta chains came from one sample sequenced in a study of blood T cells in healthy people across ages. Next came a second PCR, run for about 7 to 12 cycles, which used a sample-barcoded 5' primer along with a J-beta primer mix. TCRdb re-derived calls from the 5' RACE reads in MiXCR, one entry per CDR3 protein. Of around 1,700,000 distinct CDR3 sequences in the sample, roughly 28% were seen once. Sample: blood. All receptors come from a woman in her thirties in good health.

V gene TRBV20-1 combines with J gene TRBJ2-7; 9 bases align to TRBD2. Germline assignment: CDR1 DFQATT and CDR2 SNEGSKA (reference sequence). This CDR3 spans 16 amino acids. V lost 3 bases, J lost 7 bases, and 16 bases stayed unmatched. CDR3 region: CSASPPPSGMGNEQYF. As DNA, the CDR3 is TGCAGTGCTAGTCCCCCCCCTAGCGGGATGGGCAATGAGCAGTACTTC.

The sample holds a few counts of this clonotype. The CDR3 DNA is TGTGCCTGGAGTTCGGCAGGCAATCAGCCCCAGCATTTT. Protein: CAWSSAGNQPQHF. This chain links TRBV30 with TRBJ1-5, with D unclear. The CDR3 sequence is 13 residues long. Trimming left V 2 bases short and J 2 bases short, with 7 bases between. The germline gives CDR1 GTSNPN, CDR2 SVGIG (reference sequence).

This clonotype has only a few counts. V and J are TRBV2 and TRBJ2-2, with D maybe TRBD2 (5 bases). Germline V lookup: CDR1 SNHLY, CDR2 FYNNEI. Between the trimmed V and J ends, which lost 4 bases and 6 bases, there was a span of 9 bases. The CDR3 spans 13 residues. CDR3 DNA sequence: TGTGCCAGCAGTGGCGGGCCCCCCGGGGAGCTGTTTTTT. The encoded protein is CASSGGPPGELFF.

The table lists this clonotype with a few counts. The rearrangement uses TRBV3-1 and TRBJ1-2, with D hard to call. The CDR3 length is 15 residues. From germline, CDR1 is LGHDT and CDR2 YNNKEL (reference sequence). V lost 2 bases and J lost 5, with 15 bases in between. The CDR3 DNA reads TGTGCCAGCAGCCAATGGGCGGTAGATCGATATGGCTACACCTTC. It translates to CASSQWAVDRYGYTF.

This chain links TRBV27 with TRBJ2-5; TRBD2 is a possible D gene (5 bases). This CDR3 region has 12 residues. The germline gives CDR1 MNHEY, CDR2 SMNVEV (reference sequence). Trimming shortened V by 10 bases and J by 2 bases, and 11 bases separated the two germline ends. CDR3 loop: CATQAEQETQYF. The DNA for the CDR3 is TGTGCCACCCAAGCGGAACAAGAGACCCAGTACTTC.

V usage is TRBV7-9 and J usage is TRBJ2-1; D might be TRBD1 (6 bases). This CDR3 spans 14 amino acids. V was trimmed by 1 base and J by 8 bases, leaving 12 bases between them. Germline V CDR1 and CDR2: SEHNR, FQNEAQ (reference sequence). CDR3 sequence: CASSLVQGYDEQFF. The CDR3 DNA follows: TGTGCCAGCAGCTTAGTTCAGGGGTACGATGAGCAGTTCTTC.

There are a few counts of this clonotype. CDR3 loop: CASSLKRGEYEQFF. For the CDR3, the DNA is TGCGCCAGCAGCTTGAAGAGGGGCGAGTATGAGCAGTTCTTC. This chain uses TRBV5-1 with TRBJ2-1; D tentatively fits TRBD1 or TRBD2 (5 bases each). Germline V CDR1 and CDR2: SGHRS, YFSETQ. This CDR3 has 14 residues. Between the trimmed V and J ends, which lost 1 base and 8 bases, there was a span of 13 bases. The full variable domain, its missing parts supplied by reference TRBV5-1 and TRBJ2-1, is KAGVTQTPRYLIKTRGQQVTLSCSPISGHRSVSWYQQTPGQGLQFLFEYFSETQRNKGNFPGRFSGRQFSNSRSEMNVSTLELGDSALYLCASSLKRGEYEQFFGPGTRLTVL.

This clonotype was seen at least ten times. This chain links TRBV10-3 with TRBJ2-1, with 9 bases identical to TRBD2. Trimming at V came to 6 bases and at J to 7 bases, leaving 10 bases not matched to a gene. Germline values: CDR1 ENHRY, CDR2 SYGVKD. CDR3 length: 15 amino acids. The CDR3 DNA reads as TGTGCCATCAGCTCCCAAGGACTAGCGAGGAATGAGCAGTTCTTC. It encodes CAISSQGLARNEQFF.

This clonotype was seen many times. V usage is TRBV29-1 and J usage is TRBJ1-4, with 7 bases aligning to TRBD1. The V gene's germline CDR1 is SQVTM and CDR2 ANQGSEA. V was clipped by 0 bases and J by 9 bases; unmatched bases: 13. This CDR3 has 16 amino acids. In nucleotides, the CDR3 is TGCAGCGTTGAAGATCCCTCCGACAGGGCGGGGAAAAAACTGTTTTTT. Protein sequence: CSVEDPSDRAGKKLFF.

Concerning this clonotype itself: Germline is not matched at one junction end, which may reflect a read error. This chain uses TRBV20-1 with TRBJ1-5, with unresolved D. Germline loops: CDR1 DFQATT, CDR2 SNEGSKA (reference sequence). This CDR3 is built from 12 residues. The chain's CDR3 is CSARVGNQPLHF. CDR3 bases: TGCAGTGCTAGAGTTGGTAATCAGCCCCTGCATTTT.

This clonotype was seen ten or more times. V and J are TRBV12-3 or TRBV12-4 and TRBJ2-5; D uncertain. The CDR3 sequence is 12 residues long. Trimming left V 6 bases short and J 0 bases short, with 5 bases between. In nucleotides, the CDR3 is TGTGCCAGCAGGGATTACCAAGAGACCCAGTACTTC. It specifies CASRDYQETQYF.

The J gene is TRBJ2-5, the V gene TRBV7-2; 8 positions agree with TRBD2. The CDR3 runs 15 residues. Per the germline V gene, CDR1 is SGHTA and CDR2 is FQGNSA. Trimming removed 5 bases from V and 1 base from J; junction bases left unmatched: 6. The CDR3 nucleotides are TGTGCCAGCAGCACTCAAGCGGGGGTCCAAGAGACCCAGTACTTC. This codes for CASSTQAGVQETQYF.

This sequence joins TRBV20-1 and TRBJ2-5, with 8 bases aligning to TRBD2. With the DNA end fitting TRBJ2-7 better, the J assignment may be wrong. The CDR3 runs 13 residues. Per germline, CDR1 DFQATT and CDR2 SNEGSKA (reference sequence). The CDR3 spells CSASASGYYEQYF. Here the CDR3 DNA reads TGCAGTGCTAGTGCTAGCGGGTACTACGAGCAGTACTTC.

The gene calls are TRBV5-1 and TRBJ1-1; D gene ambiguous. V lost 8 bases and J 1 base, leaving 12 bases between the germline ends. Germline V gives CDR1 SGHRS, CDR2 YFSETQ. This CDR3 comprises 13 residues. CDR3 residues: CASNIPGNTEAFF. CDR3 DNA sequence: TGCGCCAGTAATATCCCCGGGAACACTGAAGCTTTCTTT.

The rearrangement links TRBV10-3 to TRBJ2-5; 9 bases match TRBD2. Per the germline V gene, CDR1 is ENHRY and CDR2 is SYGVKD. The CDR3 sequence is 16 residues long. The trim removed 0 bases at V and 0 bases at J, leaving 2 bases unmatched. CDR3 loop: CAISESSGGYQETQYF. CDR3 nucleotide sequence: TGTGCCATCAGTGAGTCAAGCGGGGGGTACCAAGAGACCCAGTACTTC.

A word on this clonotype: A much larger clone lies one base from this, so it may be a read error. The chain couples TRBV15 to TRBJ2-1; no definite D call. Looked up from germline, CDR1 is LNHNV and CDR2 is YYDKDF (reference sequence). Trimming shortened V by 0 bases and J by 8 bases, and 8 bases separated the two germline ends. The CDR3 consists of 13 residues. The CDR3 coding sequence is TGTGCCACCAGCAGAGATCTCTGGTATGAGCAGTTCTTC. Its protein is CATSRDLWYEQFF.

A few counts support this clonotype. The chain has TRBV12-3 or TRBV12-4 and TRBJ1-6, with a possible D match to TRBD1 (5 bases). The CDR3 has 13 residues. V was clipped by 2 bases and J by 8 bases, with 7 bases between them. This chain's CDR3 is CASSLLGDSPLHF. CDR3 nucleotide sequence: TGTGCCAGCAGTTTATTGGGGGATTCACCCCTCCACTTT.

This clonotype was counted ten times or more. The CDR3 region has the DNA TGTGCCAGCAGTCGGGACACCCCCGGGTACGAGCAGTACTTC. Translation: CASSRDTPGYEQYF. The J gene is TRBJ2-7, the V gene TRBV12-3 or TRBV12-4; a possible D gene is TRBD1 (6 bases). The germline V and J ends were trimmed by 5 bases and 4 bases, with 15 bases remaining between them. This CDR3 region has 14 residues.

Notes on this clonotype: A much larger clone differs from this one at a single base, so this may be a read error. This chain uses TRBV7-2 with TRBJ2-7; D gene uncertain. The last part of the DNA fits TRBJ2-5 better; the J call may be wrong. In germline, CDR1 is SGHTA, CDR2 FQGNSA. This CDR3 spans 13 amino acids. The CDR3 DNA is TGTGCCAGCAGCTTATCCTGGGAACAGACCCAGTACTTC. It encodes CASSLSWEQTQYF.

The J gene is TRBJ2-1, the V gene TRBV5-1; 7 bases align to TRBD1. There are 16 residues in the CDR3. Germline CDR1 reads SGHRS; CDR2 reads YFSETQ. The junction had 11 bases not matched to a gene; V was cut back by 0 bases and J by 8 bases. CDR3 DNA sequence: TGCGCCAGCAGCTTGGACGGGACAGCCCGTTACGATGAGCAGTTCTTC. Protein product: CASSLDGTARYDEQFF.

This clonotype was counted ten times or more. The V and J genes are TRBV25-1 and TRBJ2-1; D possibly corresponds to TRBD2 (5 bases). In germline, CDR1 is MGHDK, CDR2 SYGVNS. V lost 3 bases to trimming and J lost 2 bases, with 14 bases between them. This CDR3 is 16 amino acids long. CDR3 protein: CASSDTRARTYNEQFF. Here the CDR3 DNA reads TGTGCCAGCAGTGATACGAGGGCCAGAACCTACAATGAGCAGTTCTTC.

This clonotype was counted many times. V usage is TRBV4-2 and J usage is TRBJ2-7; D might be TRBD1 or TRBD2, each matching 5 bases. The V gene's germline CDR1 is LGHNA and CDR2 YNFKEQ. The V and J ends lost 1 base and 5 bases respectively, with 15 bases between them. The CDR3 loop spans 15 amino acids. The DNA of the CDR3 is TGTGCCAGCAGCCAAGGCATTGAGAGGGACCACGAGCAGTACTTC. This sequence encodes CASSQGIERDHEQYF.

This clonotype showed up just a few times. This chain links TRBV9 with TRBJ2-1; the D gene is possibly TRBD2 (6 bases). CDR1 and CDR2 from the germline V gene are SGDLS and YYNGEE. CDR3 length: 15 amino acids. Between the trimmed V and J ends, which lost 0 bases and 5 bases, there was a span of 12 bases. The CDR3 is CASSVDGTGNNEQFF. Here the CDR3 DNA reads TGTGCCAGCAGCGTAGATGGGACTGGAAACAATGAGCAGTTCTTC.

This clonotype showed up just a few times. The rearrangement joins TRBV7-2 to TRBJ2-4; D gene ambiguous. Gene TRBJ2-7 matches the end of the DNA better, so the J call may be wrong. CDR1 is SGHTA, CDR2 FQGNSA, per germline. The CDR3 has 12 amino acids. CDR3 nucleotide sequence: TGTGCCAGCAGCGTATCTAGGACCGAGCAGTACTTC. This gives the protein CASSVSRTEQYF.

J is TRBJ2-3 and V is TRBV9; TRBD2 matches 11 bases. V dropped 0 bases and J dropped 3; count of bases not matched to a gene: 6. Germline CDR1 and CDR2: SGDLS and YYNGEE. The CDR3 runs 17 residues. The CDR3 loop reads CASSVGLGLAETDTQYF. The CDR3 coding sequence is TGTGCCAGCAGCGTAGGTCTGGGACTAGCGGAAACAGATACGCAGTATTTT.

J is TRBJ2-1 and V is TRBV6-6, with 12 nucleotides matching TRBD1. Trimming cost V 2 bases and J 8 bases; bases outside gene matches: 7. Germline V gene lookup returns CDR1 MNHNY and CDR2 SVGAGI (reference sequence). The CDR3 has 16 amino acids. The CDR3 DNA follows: TGTGCCAGCAGTTACGGCGGGACAGGGGGCTGGTATGAGCAGTTCTTC. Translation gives CASSYGGTGGWYEQFF.

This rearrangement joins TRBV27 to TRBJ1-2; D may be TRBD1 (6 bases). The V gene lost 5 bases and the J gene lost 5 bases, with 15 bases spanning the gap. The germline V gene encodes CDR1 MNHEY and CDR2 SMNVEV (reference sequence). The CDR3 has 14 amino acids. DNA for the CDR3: TGTGCCAGCAGTCCCCTAAGGGGGGAATATGGCTACACCTTC. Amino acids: CASSPLRGEYGYTF.

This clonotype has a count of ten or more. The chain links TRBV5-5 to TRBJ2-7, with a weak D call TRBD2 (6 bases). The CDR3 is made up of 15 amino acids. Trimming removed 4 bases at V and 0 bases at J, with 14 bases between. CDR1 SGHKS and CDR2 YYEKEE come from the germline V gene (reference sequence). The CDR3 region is CASSLGTLSSYEQYF. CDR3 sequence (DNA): TGTGCCAGCAGCCTCGGGACTCTCAGCTCCTACGAGCAGTACTTC.

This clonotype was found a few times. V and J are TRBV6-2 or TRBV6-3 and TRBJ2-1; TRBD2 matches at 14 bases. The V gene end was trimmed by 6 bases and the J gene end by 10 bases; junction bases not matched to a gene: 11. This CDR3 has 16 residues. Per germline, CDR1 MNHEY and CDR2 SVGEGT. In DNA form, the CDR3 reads TGTGCCAGCAGCCCTCCGGGACTAGCGGGAGCGGGCGAGCAGTTCTTC. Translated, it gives CASSPPGLAGAGEQFF.

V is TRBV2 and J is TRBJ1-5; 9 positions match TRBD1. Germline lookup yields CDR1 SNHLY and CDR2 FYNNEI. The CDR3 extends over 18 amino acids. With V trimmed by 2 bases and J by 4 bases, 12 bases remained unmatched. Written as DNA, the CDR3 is TGTGCCAGCAGTGAAAGGGACAGGGTTTCTAAACCGAATCAGCCCCAGCATTTT. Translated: CASSERDRVSKPNQPQHF.

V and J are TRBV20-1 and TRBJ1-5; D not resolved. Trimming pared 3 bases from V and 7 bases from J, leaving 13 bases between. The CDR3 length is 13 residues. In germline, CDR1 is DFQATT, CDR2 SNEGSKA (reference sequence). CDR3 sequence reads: CSASLGVSQPQHF. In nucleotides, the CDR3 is TGCAGTGCTAGTCTTGGGGTCTCGCAGCCCCAGCATTTT.

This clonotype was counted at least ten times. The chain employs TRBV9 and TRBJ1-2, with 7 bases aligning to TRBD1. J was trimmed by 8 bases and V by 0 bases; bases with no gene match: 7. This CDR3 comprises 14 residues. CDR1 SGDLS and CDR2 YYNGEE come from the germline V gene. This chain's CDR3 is CASSVDGTALGYTF. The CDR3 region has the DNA TGTGCCAGCAGCGTAGATGGGACAGCTTTGGGCTACACCTTC.